This is a list of T cell receptor beta chains from one sample in a study of cytomegalovirus exposure and HLA in healthy donors. Using immunoSEQ multiplex PCR, the repertoire was profiled, and TCRdb retains in-frame clones only, with some absent. Of under 100,000 clones in the sample, roughly four fifths were seen once. The sample consisted of PBMCs. The receptors come from a human donor in good health. Both conserved end residues are part of each CDR3. The order of the fields is clone size, V gene, D gene, J gene, CDR3 DNA, CDR3 protein. A D gene is named only where the DNA matches it firmly. Size is omitted from some rows. Given values are once, few, many or a class for expanded clones.

NA	TRBV11-2	TRBD1	TRBJ2-1	TGTGCCAGCAGCTGGACAGGGGGACCCTACAATGAGCAGTTCTTC	CASSWTGGPYNEQFF
NA	TRBV15	TRBD1	TRBJ1-6	TGTGCCACCAGCAGAGATCCCCAGGGGGATTCACCCCTCCACTTT	CATSRDPQGDSPLHF
NA	TRBV19	TRBD1	TRBJ1-4	TGTGCCAGCACCCCGGGACAGCCAACAACTAATGAAAAACTGTTTTTT	CASTPGQPTTNEKLFF
few	TRBV18	NA	TRBJ2-5	TGTGCCAGCGCCGGACAGAACCAAGAGACCCAGTACTTC	CASAGQNQETQYF
few	TRBV2	TRBD2	TRBJ2-7	TGTGCCACTACGCTAGCGGGATCGGAGCAGTACTTC	CATTLAGSEQYF
NA	TRBV18	NA	TRBJ1-3	TGTGCCAGCTCACCGACTAGGGTGAGGGGAAACACCATATATTTT	CASSPTRVRGNTIYF
NA	TRBV6-5	NA	TRBJ1-2	TGTGCCAGCAGCCCGGGGGATTACTATGGCTACACCTTC	CASSPGDYYGYTF
NA	TRBV5-1	NA	TRBJ2-5	TGCGCCAGCAGCTTTACGAGGTATACGGAGACCCAGTACTTC	CASSFTRYTETQYF
NA	TRBV6-5	NA	TRBJ1-6	TGTGCCAGCAGTCCACCGGGGGGGTCACCCCTCCACTTT	CASSPPGGSPLHF
few	TRBV21-1	NA	TRBJ1-1	TGTGCCAGCAGCTCCTGCCGAGGCAGTTTTTCTGAAGCTTTCTTT	CASSSCRGSFSEAFF
NA	TRBV27	TRBD2	TRBJ2-2	TGTGCCAGCAGTTGGGGGACTAGCGGGAGCAGGGAGCTGTTTTTT	CASSWGTSGSRELFF
NA	TRBV2	TRBD1	TRBJ1-6	TGTGCCAGCAGTGAAGGCCGGGACAGAAATTCACCCCTCCACTTT	CASSEGRDRNSPLHF
few	TRBV7-9	TRBD1	TRBJ1-4	TGTGCCAGCAGCTCGGCCGGGACAGGGACTGAAAAACTGTTTTTT	CASSSAGTGTEKLFF
NA	TRBV4-1	NA	TRBJ1-5	TGCGCCAGCAGCCAAGAGTTTGGTTTGGGAGGGGCTCTAAATCAGCCCCAGCATTTT	CASSQEFGLGGALNQPQHF
few	TRBV19	NA	TRBJ2-5	TGTGCCAGCGGGACTGCGCCGCAAGAGACCCAGTACTTC	CASGTAPQETQYF
NA	TRBV20-1	NA	TRBJ1-2	TGCAGTGCTAGGGCGGGGGAAGGCTACACCTTC	CSARAGEGYTF
NA	TRBV15	NA	TRBJ2-7	TGTGCCACCAGCAGAGATAGTGCGGGGTCCCACGAGCAGTACTTC	CATSRDSAGSHEQYF
NA	TRBV6-1	NA	TRBJ1-3	TGTGCCAGCAGTGAAGTAGTGAACACCATATATTTT	CASSEVVNTIYF
NA	TRBV4-1	TRBD1	TRBJ1-5	TGCGCCAGCAGCCAACTTTTGGGACAGGGGGCCGGTCAGCCCCAGCATTTT	CASSQLLGQGAGQPQHF
NA	TRBV5-6	NA	TRBJ2-3	TGTGCCAGCAGTACCCTCCGGGGGGCCTCAGATACGCAGTATTTT	CASSTLRGASDTQYF
NA	TRBV6-1	TRBD1	TRBJ1-4	TGTGCCAGCAGTTCCGACAGGGGCCCTAATGAAAAACTGTTTTTT	CASSSDRGPNEKLFF
few	TRBV11-2	TRBD2	TRBJ2-3	TGTGCCAGCAGCTTTAGTAGCGGGGGGTTGACAGATACGCAGTATTTT	CASSFSSGGLTDTQYF
few	TRBV2	NA	TRBJ1-1	TGTGCCAGCAGGAACAGGGAGGGGTGGACTGAAGCTTTCTTT	CASRNREGWTEAFF
NA	TRBV5-1	NA	TRBJ2-5	TGCGCCAGCAGCGTTACAGGAGAGTACCAAGAGACCCAGTACTTC	CASSVTGEYQETQYF
once	TRBV14	NA	TRBJ1-2	TGTGCCAGCAGCCAGGCGGGGACGCGGGGCTACACCTTC	CASSQAGTRGYTF
NA	TRBV12-5	TRBD1	TRBJ1-3	TGTGCTAGTGCTCCACAGGGGCGACTTAACAGGGGACAAGGAAACACCATATATTTT	CASAPQGRLNRGQGNTIYF
NA	TRBV7-2	NA	TRBJ1-1	TGTGCCAGCAGCTTATCGTACGGGAACACTGAAGCTTTCTTT	CASSLSYGNTEAFF
NA	TRBV9	NA	TRBJ2-5	TGTGCCAGCACCCCGAGGGGGGGGCGTGTTGAGACCCAGTACTTC	CASTPRGGRVETQYF
few	TRBV10-3	NA	TRBJ1-1	TGTGCCATCAGTTCGGGGGCTGAAGCTTTCTTT	CAISSGAEAFF
few	TRBV6-6	NA	TRBJ2-1	TGTGCCAGCAGACGCCAGGGTGAGCAGTTCTTC	CASRRQGEQFF
NA	TRBV4-1	TRBD2	TRBJ2-5	TGCGCCAGCAGCCAAGATCCAGGACTAGCCCAAGAGACCCAGTACTTC	CASSQDPGLAQETQYF
NA	TRBV7-9	NA	TRBJ2-7	TGTGCCAGCAGCTACAGGAGCTACGAGCAGTACTTC	CASSYRSYEQYF
once	TRBV11-2	NA	TRBJ2-5	TGTGCCAGCAGCCCAGCGGGGACCCAGTACTTC	CASSPAGTQYF